These 10 T cell receptor beta chains share one sample of origin, sequenced in a study of beta chain features in type 1 diabetes. These receptors lack a known antigen. Expressed TCRB transcripts got sequenced, as all isolated RNA was reverse transcribed. Only in-frame clones appear in the TCRdb table, and some are missing; sequencing was by immunoSEQ multiplex PCR. The sample consists of around 600,000 clones, around 12% of them appearing once. Regarding the study as a whole: For Type 1 diabetes patients, all four CD4+ subsets carried TCRB CDR3s that were moderately but significantly shorter.

The source material was naive CD4+ T cells from blood. These receptors all come from a man aged 30 to 45 with type 1 diabetes.

This clone has only a few counts. The germline gene is not matched at one end of the junction; a read error may be the cause. This chain links TRBV7-7 with TRBJ2-3; the D gene is possibly TRBD2 (5 bases). Germline V gene sequence: CDR1 SSHAT, CDR2 FNYEAQ (reference sequence). The CDR3 is 14 residues long. For the CDR3, the DNA is TGTGCTAGCAGCTTATCGGGGAGCACAGATACGCAGTATTTT. Its translation is CASSLSGSTDTQYF.

This clone has more than one count but fewer than ten. V gene TRBV9 combines with J gene TRBJ2-1; a weak D match, TRBD2 (5 bases). Germline V gene sequence: CDR1 SGDLS, CDR2 YYNGEE. Trimming shortened V by 0 bases and J by 2 bases, and 9 bases separated the two germline ends. The CDR3 has 15 residues. CDR3 nucleotide sequence: TGTGCCAGCAGCGTAGGCGACTACCCCTACAATGAGCAGTTCTTC. This gives the protein CASSVGDYPYNEQFF.

A few counts support this clone. Other DNA sequences within the sample encode an identical CDR3. The chain combines TRBV5-1 with TRBJ1-1; no clear D. From germline, CDR1 is SGHRS and CDR2 YFSETQ. Trimming shortened V by 2 bases and J by 0 bases, and 8 bases separated the two germline ends. The CDR3 contains 14 residues. The CDR3 loop reads CASSLGSMNTEAFF. The CDR3 region has the DNA TGCGCCAGCAGCTTAGGTTCCATGAACACTGAAGCTTTCTTT. The variable domain in full, completed from reference TRBV5-1 and TRBJ1-1, reads KAGVTQTPRYLIKTRGQQVTLSCSPISGHRSVSWYQQTPGQGLQFLFEYFSETQRNKGNFPGRFSGRQFSNSRSEMNVSTLELGDSALYLCASSLGSMNTEAFFGQGTRLTVV.

The chain uses TRBV2 and TRBJ1-2; D unclear. CDR1 and CDR2 (germline): SNHLY, FYNNEI. V was pared by 3 bases and J by 0 bases, with 11 bases between. This CDR3 has 15 amino acids. The CDR3 here is CASSEVGGANYGYTF. CDR3 DNA sequence: TGTGCCAGCAGTGAGGTCGGAGGAGCTAACTATGGCTACACCTTC.

This chain uses TRBV19 with TRBJ1-1; tentative D call: TRBD1 (5 bases). CDR1 is LNHDA and CDR2 is SQIVND in the germline V gene (reference sequence). The CDR3 contains 13 residues. V was trimmed by 5 bases and J by 1 base, leaving 8 bases between them. CDR3 DNA sequence: TGTGCCAGTAGTTTTGACAGGAACACTGAAGCTTTCTTT. Its protein product is CASSFDRNTEAFF.

The chain has TRBV5-1 and TRBJ2-7; D is uncertain. The CDR3 has 14 residues. V was trimmed by 0 bases and J by 3 bases, leaving 10 bases between them. Germline assignment: CDR1 SGHRS and CDR2 YFSETQ. The CDR3 bases are TGCGCCAGCAGCTTGGACGGAGCCCTCTACGAGCAGTACTTC. Encoded protein: CASSLDGALYEQYF.

This clone has only a few counts. Distinct nucleotide sequences in the sample also encode this CDR3. The chain recombines TRBV7-2 with TRBJ2-5; D unresolved. CDR3 length: 13 amino acids. V was shortened by 5 bases and J by 0 bases, with 7 bases between the two germline ends. CDR1 SGHTA and CDR2 FQGNSA come from the germline V gene. The DNA of the CDR3 is TGTGCCAGCAGCCGAGACTACCAAGAGACCCAGTACTTC. It encodes CASSRDYQETQYF.

The chain combines TRBV27 with TRBJ1-2, with D uncertain. This CDR3 has 16 residues. V was pared by 8 bases and J by 6 bases, with 25 bases between. Germline CDR1 is MNHEY and CDR2 is SMNVEV (reference sequence). The CDR3 sequence is CASLPRKGSLGDGYTF. CDR3 bases: TGTGCCAGCCTCCCCCGTAAGGGAAGTCTGGGTGATGGCTACACCTTC.

This clone turned up a few times. The chain joins TRBV4-2 to TRBJ1-5; D unclear. The CDR3 length is 17 residues. V lost 0 bases to trimming and J lost 0 bases, with 12 bases between them. Germline loops: CDR1 LGHNA, CDR2 YNFKEQ. CDR3: CASSQDVFMYSNQPQHF. The CDR3, as DNA: TGTGCCAGCAGCCAAGATGTATTCATGTATAGCAATCAGCCCCAGCATTTT.

The chain employs TRBV18 and TRBJ1-5, with 7 bases fitting TRBD1. V dropped 4 bases and J dropped 3; count of bases not matched to a gene: 6. This CDR3 is built from 15 residues. Germline lookup yields CDR1 KGHSH and CDR2 LQKENI. As DNA, the CDR3 is TGTGCCAGCTCACTACAGACAGGGAACAATCAGCCCCAGCATTTT. It yields the protein CASSLQTGNNQPQHF. The full variable domain, in which reference TRBV18 and TRBJ1-5 provide the parts outside the CDR3, is NAGVMQNPRHLVRRRGQEARLRCSPMKGHSHVYWYRQLPEEGLKFMVYLQKENIIDESGMPKERFSAEFPKEGPSILRIQQVVRGDSAAYFCASSLQTGNNQPQHFGDGTRLSIL.